Below, 22 T cell receptor beta chains from the same sample are listed, as sequenced in a study of T cells after yellow fever vaccination. MiXCR was run by TCRdb on the 5' RACE reads, yielding one entry per CDR3 protein. Counted here are 50,000 to 65,000 distinct CDR3 sequences, about 6.6% occurring once; the ten biggest clones make up 24%. The source material was CD8+ T cells not binding an NS4B(214-222) dextramer, sorted from PBMCs, sampled approximately 47 days after the first yellow fever vaccination. These receptors originate from a man between 18 and 29 years old who received the YFV17D yellow fever vaccine.

This clonotype was detected many times. This chain connects TRBV6-5 to TRBJ1-5; TRBD1 is a possible D gene (5 bases). V lost 1 base, J lost 5 bases, and 9 bases lay in between. Germline CDR1 and CDR2: MNHEY and SVGAGI. This CDR3 comprises 14 residues. CDR3 DNA sequence: TGTGCCAGCAGTTACTTTGGAGGGGATCAGCCCCAGCATTTT. Translation gives CASSYFGGDQPQHF.

This clonotype was found a few times. V usage is TRBV4-3 and J usage is TRBJ2-2; tentative D call: TRBD1 (7 bases). The CDR3 length is 15 residues. Germline V gene sequence: CDR1 LGHNA, CDR2 YSLEER. V was clipped by 0 bases and J by 4 bases, with 9 bases between them. The CDR3 protein is CASSQDRGVTGELFF. The CDR3 region has the DNA TGCGCCAGCAGCCAAGACAGGGGGGTCACCGGGGAGCTGTTTTTT.

This clonotype was observed a few times. At one of its ends the junction is not consistent with the germline gene, which may arise from a read error. The chain recombines TRBV9 with TRBJ2-5; D is unclear. CDR3 length: 15 amino acids. The germline V gene has CDR1 SGDLS and CDR2 YYNGEE. Here the CDR3 reads CASSVVGLLREAQYF. CDR3 DNA sequence: TGTGCCAGCAGCGTAGTCGGTCTATTAAGAGAGGCCCAGTACTTC.

The V call is TRBV12-3 or TRBV12-4, the J call TRBJ2-2; TRBD1 agrees at 7 bases. Unmatched junction bases numbered 5, after V lost 3 bases and J lost 1 base. This CDR3 region has 16 residues. DNA of the CDR3: TGTGCCAGCAGTTTGGGACAGATCCAGAACACCGGGGAGCTGTTTTTT. Protein: CASSLGQIQNTGELFF.

This chain joins TRBV4-3 and TRBJ1-6, with D tentatively TRBD1 (6 bases). The CDR3 is made up of 16 amino acids. Germline V gene lookup returns CDR1 LGHNA and CDR2 YSLEER. V was pared by 0 bases and J by 7 bases, with 13 bases between. This CDR3 is CASSQDWGLKNSPLHF. For the CDR3, the DNA is TGCGCCAGCAGCCAAGATTGGGGGCTAAAGAATTCACCCCTCCACTTT.

This clonotype was seen a few times. The chain joins TRBV5-4 to TRBJ2-6; unclear D gene. V was cut by 4 bases and J by 0 bases, with 11 bases left in between. Germline-derived CDR1 and CDR2 are SGHNT and YYREEE (reference sequence). The CDR3 is 16 residues long. This chain's CDR3 is CASSPKTLSGANVLTF. CDR3 DNA: TGTGCCAGCAGCCCTAAAACCCTCTCTGGGGCCAACGTCCTGACTTTC.

In this sample, this clonotype turned up a few times. J is TRBJ2-3 and V is TRBV3-1; TRBD2 matches 15 bases. J lost 0 bases, V lost 5 bases, and 9 bases had no gene match. CDR1 LGHDT and CDR2 YNNKEL come from the germline V gene (reference sequence). The CDR3 is 19 residues long. CDR3 amino acids: CASSGFGTSGGPSTDTQYF. The CDR3 DNA is TGTGCCAGCAGCGGCTTCGGGACTAGCGGGGGGCCTAGCACAGATACGCAGTATTTT.

This clonotype has only a few counts. This CDR3 is CASSLEEGAPHGYTF. DNA of the CDR3: TGTGCCAGCAGCTTGGAGGAGGGGGCCCCCCATGGCTACACCTTC. The chain joins TRBV5-5 to TRBJ1-2; 7 bases line up with TRBD1. The CDR3 contains 15 residues. The germline V gene has CDR1 SGHKS and CDR2 YYEKEE (reference sequence). The junction had 8 bases not matched to a gene; V was cut back by 0 bases and J by 6 bases.

This clonotype was seen only a few times. The CDR3: CASSQTGREKLFF. The CDR3 DNA reads TGTGCCAGCAGCCAGACAGGGCGCGAAAAACTGTTTTTT. The V call is TRBV6-1, the J call TRBJ1-4, with 7 bases matching TRBD1. The CDR3 length is 13 residues. Germline CDR1 MNHNS, CDR2 SASEGT. Trimming cost V 6 bases and J 8 bases; bases outside gene matches: 6.

A single count supports this clonotype. A much larger clone is a single base away; this may be a read error. The chain combines TRBV6-2 or TRBV6-3 with TRBJ2-1; 8 bases match TRBD2. TRBJ2-7 matches the DNA end more closely, so the J call is doubtful. Germline V gene lookup returns CDR1 MNHEY and CDR2 SVGEGT. The CDR3 consists of 14 residues. The CDR3 DNA reads as TGTGCCACCTTGAGCCAGCGGGAGTACAATGAGCAGTACTTC. As protein: CATLSQREYNEQYF.

This clonotype was seen at least ten times. The V gene is TRBV9, the J gene TRBJ2-5; unclear D gene. The CDR3 covers 14 residues. Germline assignment: CDR1 SGDLS and CDR2 YYNGEE. Trimming stripped 0 bases from V and 5 bases from J, with 11 bases between. The chain's CDR3 is CASSVGALVETQYF. In DNA, the CDR3 is TGTGCCAGCAGCGTAGGGGCGCTAGTGGAGACCCAGTACTTC.

The chain carries TRBV9 and TRBJ2-3, with TRBD2 matching 13 bases. Germline-derived CDR1 and CDR2 are SGDLS and YYNGEE. The CDR3 has 16 residues. The ends lost 4 bases at V and 5 bases at J; junction bases unmatched: 7. The CDR3 sequence: CASSPRTSGGRDTQYF. CDR3 sequence (DNA): TGTGCCAGCAGCCCACGGACTAGCGGGGGACGAGATACGCAGTATTTT.

There are a few counts of this clonotype. The chain links TRBV6-1 to TRBJ2-7, with a weak D call TRBD1 (5 bases). V dropped 10 bases and J dropped 0 bases, with 13 bases sitting between them. There are 13 residues in the CDR3. Germline loops: CDR1 MNHNS, CDR2 SASEGT. This CDR3 reads CATRARASYEQYV. The CDR3 DNA reads as TGTGCCACCCGAGCCAGGGCCTCCTACGAGCAGTACGTC.

The chain combines TRBV7-9 with TRBJ1-5; D is perhaps TRBD1 (6 bases). In germline, CDR1 is SEHNR, CDR2 FQNEAQ (reference sequence). There are 14 residues in the CDR3. V lost 2 bases, J lost 4 bases, and 9 bases lay in between. The CDR3 sequence is CASSLTQGNQPQHF. CDR3 nucleotide sequence: TGTGCCAGCAGCTTAACCCAGGGGAATCAGCCCCAGCATTTT.

Remarks on this clonotype: This clone may be a read error of a much larger clone one base away. The chain employs TRBV7-6 and TRBJ1-1; 9 positions agree with TRBD1. Germline loops: CDR1 SGHVS, CDR2 FNYEAQ. V dropped 4 bases and J dropped 3; count of bases not matched to a gene: 9. CDR3 length: 16 residues. CDR3 region: CASSSPARQGDTEAFF. Written as DNA, the CDR3 is TGTGCCAGCAGCTCACCGGCGAGACAGGGGGACACTGAAGCTTTCTTT. Combining the CDR3 with reference TRBV7-6 and TRBJ1-1 gives the whole variable domain GAGVSQSPRYKVTKRGQDVALRCDPISGHVSLYWYRQALGQGPEFLTYFNYEAQQDKSGLPNDRFSAERPEGSISTLTIQRTEQRDSAMYRCASSSPARQGDTEAFFGQGTRLTVV.

This clonotype was observed at least ten times. The chain is built from TRBV6-2 or TRBV6-3 and TRBJ1-1; TRBD1 agrees at 7 bases. V was clipped by 6 bases and J by 4 bases; unmatched bases: 8. CDR1 MNHEY and CDR2 SVGEGT come from the germline V gene. The CDR3 contains 14 residues. CDR3 in DNA: TGTGCCAGCAGACCAACAGGGGAAGGCACTGAAGCTTTCTTT. It encodes CASRPTGEGTEAFF.

Many counts were recorded for this clonotype. J is TRBJ2-5 and V is TRBV29-1, with 9 bases identical to TRBD1. Per germline, CDR1 SQVTM and CDR2 ANQGSEA. With V trimmed by 0 bases and J by 3 bases, 5 bases remained unmatched. The CDR3 is made up of 15 amino acids. The CDR3 bases are TGCAGCGTTGAAGATCGCCGGACAGGGGAAGAGACCCAGTACTTC. Translation gives CSVEDRRTGEETQYF.

The chain links TRBV20-1 to TRBJ2-5; 8 bases align to TRBD1. CDR3 size: 15 residues. Germline-derived CDR1 and CDR2 are DFQATT and SNEGSKA (reference sequence). The V segment lost 6 bases and the J segment 5 bases; nucleotides outside the gene matches: 14. CDR3 region: CSADPRTGSGETQYF. The CDR3 DNA is TGCAGTGCAGACCCAAGGACAGGGAGTGGGGAGACCCAGTACTTC.

This clonotype was detected only a few times. J is TRBJ2-1 and V is TRBV10-3; tentatively, D is TRBD1 (6 bases). Germline V gene sequence: CDR1 ENHRY, CDR2 SYGVKD. V lost 3 bases and J lost 3, with 9 bases in between. The CDR3 runs to 14 residues. For the CDR3, the DNA is TGTGCCATCAGTGAACTGGACAGCTACAATGAGCAGTTCTTC. This encodes CAISELDSYNEQFF.

This clonotype was seen a handful of times. At one of its ends the junction is not consistent with the germline gene, which may arise from a read error. The J gene is TRBJ2-1, the V gene TRBV4-1; TRBD2 matches 7 bases. Germline V gene lookup returns CDR1 MGHRA and CDR2 YSYEKL. The length of the CDR3 is 16 residues. CDR3 bases: TGCGCCAGCAGCCCCATTCCGGGGGGAGTCTACAGTGAGCAGTTCTTC. Protein product: CASSPIPGGVYSEQFF.

This clonotype has ten or more counts. J is TRBJ2-1 and V is TRBV11-2; the match to TRBD2 covers 11 bases. Losses at the gene ends were 5 bases for V and 0 bases for J; bases not matched to a gene: 9. This CDR3 is built from 18 residues. The germline gives CDR1 SGHAT, CDR2 FQNNGV. The CDR3 nucleotides read TGTGCCAGCAGCCCGTGGAGTAGCGGGGGGGACTCCTACAATGAGCAGTTCTTC. Translating gives CASSPWSSGGDSYNEQFF.

This clonotype was seen at least ten times. The V and J genes are TRBV4-3 and TRBJ1-4; the D is unclear. The CDR3 sequence is 14 residues long. The germline V gene has CDR1 LGHNA and CDR2 YSLEER. V was cut by 1 base and J by 6 bases, with 9 bases left in between. This CDR3 is CASSQGDGDEKLFF. Written as DNA, the CDR3 is TGCGCCAGCAGCCAAGGGGATGGAGATGAAAAACTGTTTTTT.